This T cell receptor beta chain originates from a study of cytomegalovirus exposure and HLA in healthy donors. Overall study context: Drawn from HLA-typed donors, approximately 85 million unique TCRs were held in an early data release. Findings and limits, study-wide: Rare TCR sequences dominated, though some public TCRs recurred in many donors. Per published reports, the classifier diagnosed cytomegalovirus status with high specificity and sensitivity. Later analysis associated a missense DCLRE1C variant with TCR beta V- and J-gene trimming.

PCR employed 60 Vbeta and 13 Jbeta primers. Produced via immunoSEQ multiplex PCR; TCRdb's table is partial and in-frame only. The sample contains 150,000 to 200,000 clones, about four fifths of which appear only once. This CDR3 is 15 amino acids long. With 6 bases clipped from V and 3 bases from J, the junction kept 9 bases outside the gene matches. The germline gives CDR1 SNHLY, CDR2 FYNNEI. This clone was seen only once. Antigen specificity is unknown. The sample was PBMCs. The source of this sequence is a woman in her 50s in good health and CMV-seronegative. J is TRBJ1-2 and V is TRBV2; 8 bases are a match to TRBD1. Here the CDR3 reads CASSGSPTGDYGYTF. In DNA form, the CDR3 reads TGTGCCAGCAGCGGATCCCCGACAGGGGACTATGGCTACACCTTC.